These 19 T cell receptor beta chains share one sample of origin, sequenced in a study of cytomegalovirus exposure and HLA in healthy donors. PCR used 60 Vbeta primers and 13 Jbeta primers. Assay: immunoSEQ multiplex PCR; the TCRdb copy retains only in-frame clones and omits some. The sample has under 200,000 clones; about four fifths are singletons. Sequences were obtained from PBMCs. The origin of the receptors is a woman in her 30s in good health and CMV-seropositive.

This rearrangement joins TRBV7-2 to TRBJ2-1, with TRBD2 identical over 9 bases. CDR1 and CDR2 (germline): SGHTA, FQGNSA. There are 15 residues in the CDR3. J lost 2 bases, V lost 4 bases, and 3 bases had no gene match. CDR3 DNA sequence: TGTGCCAGCAGCTGGCCTAGCGGGGCCTACAATGAGCAGTTCTTC. Protein sequence: CASSWPSGAYNEQFF. The complete variable domain, with remaining parts taken from reference TRBV7-2 and TRBJ2-1, reads GAGVSQSPSNKVTEKGKDVELRCDPISGHTALYWYRQSLGQGLEFLIYFQGNSAPDKSGLPSDRFSAERTGGSVSTLTIQRTQQEDSAVYLCASSWPSGAYNEQFFGPGTRLTVL.

The V and J genes are TRBV14 and TRBJ2-7; D remains ambiguous. The CDR3 covers 14 residues. The germline gives CDR1 SGHDN, CDR2 FVKESK. V was shortened by 0 bases and J by 5 bases, with 11 bases between the two germline ends. The CDR3 loop is CASSQEGGENEQYF. DNA for the CDR3: TGTGCCAGCAGCCAAGAAGGTGGAGAGAACGAGCAGTACTTC.

V and J are TRBV19 and TRBJ2-7, with 8 bases lining up with TRBD2. Per germline, CDR1 LNHDA and CDR2 SQIVND (reference sequence). The J segment lost 2 bases and the V segment lost 10 bases, leaving 10 bases of the junction unmatched. CDR3 length equals 14 residues. The CDR3 loop reads CATSGTRFPYEQYF. DNA of the CDR3: TGTGCCACTTCCGGGACTAGGTTCCCCTACGAGCAGTACTTC.

The V gene is TRBV5-1, the J gene TRBJ2-7; D perhaps matches TRBD1 (5 bases). From germline, CDR1 is SGHRS and CDR2 YFSETQ. The CDR3 extends over 15 amino acids. Trimming removed 4 bases from V and 4 bases from J, with 18 bases in between. CDR3 loop: CASSPFQGTTYEQYF. Here the CDR3 DNA reads TGCGCCAGCAGCCCGTTTCAGGGAACCACTTACGAGCAGTACTTC. The whole variable domain, filled in from reference TRBV5-1 and TRBJ2-7, reads KAGVTQTPRYLIKTRGQQVTLSCSPISGHRSVSWYQQTPGQGLQFLFEYFSETQRNKGNFPGRFSGRQFSNSRSEMNVSTLELGDSALYLCASSPFQGTTYEQYFGPGTRLTVT.

Of note for this clone: One junction end disagrees with the germline gene, perhaps due to a read error. The CDR3 protein is CASSDSTGQRRNF. The DNA for the CDR3 is TGTGCCAGCAGTGATTCTACGGGACAGAGGCGAAACTTC. V gene TRBV6-5 combines with J gene TRBJ1-2, with 7 bases aligning to TRBD1. The germline gives CDR1 MNHEY, CDR2 SVGAGI. The CDR3 spans 13 residues.

The J gene is TRBJ1-3, the V gene TRBV11-1; no clear D gene. The CDR3 contains 15 residues. V was trimmed by 3 bases and J by 2 bases, leaving 11 bases between them. The germline V gene has CDR1 SGHAT and CDR2 FQDESV (reference sequence). The CDR3 region is CASSFLPRAGNTIYF. The CDR3 DNA reads TGTGCCAGCAGCTTTCTCCCCCGGGCTGGAAACACCATATATTTT.

This sequence joins TRBV28 and TRBJ2-7; weak D call: TRBD1 (6 bases). There are 15 residues in the CDR3. The V gene's germline CDR1 is MDHEN and CDR2 SYDVKM. Trimming left V 2 bases short and J 5 bases short, with 16 bases between. As DNA, the CDR3 is TGTGCCAGCAGTTTAGGACCCCACACAGGGAACGAGCAGTACTTC. As protein: CASSLGPHTGNEQYF.

The chain carries TRBV9 and TRBJ2-5, with 9 bases matching TRBD2. This CDR3 spans 15 amino acids. Germline V lookup: CDR1 SGDLS, CDR2 YYNGEE. V lost 3 bases to trimming and J lost 5 bases; unmatched junction nucleotides: 8. The DNA for the CDR3 is TGTGCCAGCAGCGCCGCGGGGGGGCTAATGGAGACCCAGTACTTC. This encodes CASSAAGGLMETQYF.

This clone was seen only a few times. The V call is TRBV20-1, the J call TRBJ1-1; maybe TRBD1 (5 bases). CDR3 size: 10 residues. Germline loops: CDR1 DFQATT, CDR2 SNEGSKA (reference sequence). Between the trimmed V and J ends, which lost 6 bases and 10 bases, there was a span of 12 bases. This CDR3 reads CSAQDNRAFF. Written as DNA, the CDR3 is TGCAGTGCCCAGGACAACAGAGCTTTCTTT.

J is TRBJ2-5 and V is TRBV30; 12 bases match TRBD2. V dropped 3 bases and J dropped 5; count of bases not matched to a gene: 10. CDR1 is GTSNPN, CDR2 SVGIG, per germline (reference sequence). This CDR3 is built from 16 residues. CDR3 residues: CAWSRSRTSGEETQYF. CDR3 DNA: TGTGCCTGGAGCCGATCAAGGACTAGCGGGGAGGAGACCCAGTACTTC.

The chain recombines TRBV9 with TRBJ2-5, with D possibly TRBD1 on 6 matching bases. This CDR3 comprises 14 residues. CDR1 and CDR2 from the germline V gene are SGDLS and YYNGEE. V was pared by 0 bases and J by 5 bases, with 11 bases between. The CDR3 loop reads CASSVATGKETQYF. CDR3 sequence (DNA): TGTGCCAGCAGCGTAGCTACAGGGAAGGAGACCCAGTACTTC. The variable domain in full, completed from reference TRBV9 and TRBJ2-5, reads DSGVTQTPKHLITATGQRVTLRCSPRSGDLSVYWYQQSLDQGLQFLIQYYNGEERAKGNILERFSAQQFPDLHSELNLSSLELGDSALYFCASSVATGKETQYFGPGTRLLVL.

This chain joins TRBV19 and TRBJ1-1, with a tentative D call TRBD1 (5 bases). The V and J ends lost 3 bases and 5 bases respectively, with 13 bases between them. This CDR3 is built from 14 residues. Germline V CDR1 and CDR2: LNHDA, SQIVND (reference sequence). CDR3 nucleotides: TGTGCCAGTAGTATCGGCCCCGGGGGGACTGAAGCTTTCTTT. It encodes CASSIGPGGTEAFF.

This clone occurred a few times. The chain uses TRBV10-3 and TRBJ2-5, with D perhaps matching TRBD2 (6 bases). From germline, CDR1 is ENHRY and CDR2 SYGVKD. Trimming cost V 3 bases and J 1 base, with 12 bases left between them. The CDR3 extends over 15 amino acids. In nucleotides, the CDR3 is TGTGCCATCAGTGATAAATCCGGGGGCCAAGAGACCCAGTACTTC. It translates to CAISDKSGGQETQYF.

V gene TRBV9 combines with J gene TRBJ2-2; tentative D call: TRBD2 (6 bases). The CDR3 length is 16 residues. V shed 0 bases and J shed 7 bases, with 16 bases lying between them. Germline lookup yields CDR1 SGDLS and CDR2 YYNGEE. This CDR3 reads CASSVGPTSFGGELFF. The CDR3 DNA follows: TGTGCCAGCAGCGTAGGCCCGACTAGTTTCGGCGGGGAGCTGTTTTTT.

The V gene is TRBV6-5, the J gene TRBJ1-3, with 7 bases identical to TRBD1. V trimming: 10 bases; J trimming: 6 bases; junction bases outside the gene matches: 12. Germline V CDR1 and CDR2: MNHEY, SVGAGI. This CDR3 spans 14 amino acids. The CDR3 sequence is CATRQGLTLNTIYF. The CDR3 DNA follows: TGTGCCACCCGACAGGGACTTACCCTAAACACCATATATTTT.

The rearrangement links TRBV4-3 to TRBJ1-1; 10 bases fit TRBD1. There are 16 residues in the CDR3. The V gene end was trimmed by 1 base and the J gene end by 5 bases; junction bases not matched to a gene: 7. The germline V gene encodes CDR1 LGHNA and CDR2 YSLEER. The CDR3: CASSQVWDRGRTEAFF. CDR3 nucleotides: TGCGCCAGCAGCCAAGTCTGGGACAGGGGAAGGACTGAAGCTTTCTTT.

This clone was counted a few times. The chain has TRBV6-5 and TRBJ1-2, with D possibly matching TRBD1 (6 bases). CDR3 length equals 13 residues. V shed 6 bases and J shed 8 bases, with 16 bases lying between them. Germline loops: CDR1 MNHEY, CDR2 SVGAGI. DNA of the CDR3: TGTGCCAGCAGCCGCTCGACAGGCAGAGGCTACACCTTC. Protein: CASSRSTGRGYTF.

J is TRBJ1-1 and V is TRBV7-2, with a weak D call TRBD1 (6 bases). The germline V gene encodes CDR1 SGHTA and CDR2 FQGNSA. This CDR3 spans 14 amino acids. Trimming took off 3 bases at V and 4 bases at J, with 12 bases between the two ends. This CDR3 reads CASSFRGAGTEAFF. CDR3 nucleotide sequence: TGTGCCAGCAGCTTCAGGGGCGCGGGCACTGAAGCTTTCTTT.

The chain has TRBV2 and TRBJ2-3; 7 bases fit TRBD1. V trimming: 2 bases; J trimming: 1 base; junction bases outside the gene matches: 3. The CDR3 length is 15 residues. Per the germline V gene, CDR1 is SNHLY and CDR2 is FYNNEI. CDR3 in DNA: TGTGCCAGCAGTGAAAGCGGACAGGGCACAGATACGCAGTATTTT. It yields the protein CASSESGQGTDTQYF.